The sample holds a few counts of the clone carrying this TCR beta chain. Its target is unknown. The V and J ends lost 6 bases and 4 bases respectively, with 20 bases between them. Germline CDR1 SGHDT, CDR2 YYEEEE. CDR3 length: 16 residues. The data stem from a study of T cells after yellow fever vaccination. General study points: Clones from primary vaccination mostly reappeared after the booster (around 97% CD4, over 85% CD8).

TCRdb re-called the 5' RACE reads with MiXCR, one entry per CDR3 protein. The sample has some 300,000 distinct CDR3 sequences, 7% to 9% seen once. This receptor was taken from a man younger than 30 who received the YFV17D yellow fever vaccine. The gene calls are TRBV5-6 and TRBJ1-5; D gene ambiguous. Sequenced material: PBMCs, taken around 45 days after the first yellow fever vaccination. The CDR3 DNA follows: TGTGCCAGCACCCTGTGGGGAGTTTCTCTTAATCAGCCCCAGCATTTT. Translation gives CASTLWGVSLNQPQHF.